A selection of T cell receptor beta chains follows, all from one sample in a study of cytomegalovirus exposure and HLA in healthy donors. Measured with immunoSEQ multiplex PCR; TCRdb has only the in-frame clones, and not every one. The top ten hold 1.5% to 2% of the sample, which has 150,000 or so clones, roughly 10% seen once. Sequenced material: PBMCs. The receptors stem from a man between 50 and 59 years old in good health and CMV-seronegative. Each CDR3 is given without its conserved first and last residue. Part of the rows lack a size; the others show once, few, many or a class for expanded clones.

TRBV5-1,few,ASSLDRVVAGELF
TRBV9,.,ASSVDGQVTKLF
TRBV4-1,many,ASSQDLRGNQPQH
TRBV5-6,.,ASSRTSGGAYEQY
TRBV6-6,few,ASSPRVSTEAF
TRBV19,few,ASSITSNTEAF
TRBV7-2,many,ASSLGSGTYGGGNQPQH
TRBV15,few,ATSRQVYNEQF
TRBV6-5,few,ASSPQGLGNIQY
TRBV7-3,.,ASSLSGTSSYEQY
TRBV5-5,.,ASSGSGVVETQY
TRBV5-1,few,ASSTDSGTTEKLF
TRBV10-1,few,ASSQGQGSEAF
TRBV7-8,few,ASSQADRGSYNEQF
TRBV19,few,ASSPGQSLNTEAF
TRBV30,.,AWSAGLAGETQY
TRBV6-5,few,ASSYGQSLGTEAF
TRBV7-9,.,ASSLTGVGEQY
TRBV19,.,ASRGGRPNSYEQY
TRBV5-6,few,ASSFYTVYNSPLH
TRBV28,.,ASSLEENEQY
TRBV29-1,few,SVARLVSYASTDTQY
TRBV7-7,.,ASRPGTGGTGELF
TRBV12-5,few,ASGYGTTGASTDTQY
TRBV5-4,few,ASSLDSSLEQY
TRBV7-9,.,ASSSRDRDLSEKLF
TRBV9,.,ASSVISGVGPDTQY
TRBV6-6,few,ASRARAGGRYNEQF
TRBV28,few,ASSLLSSGGGSETQY
TRBV12-2,.,ASRLELCRATNEKLF
TRBV5-1,few,ASSLVGGDGYT
TRBV18,few,ASSPRGQQETQY
TRBV12-5,few,ASAHGQGTLNEKLF
TRBV5-6,few,ASSWAGTSGVEQY
TRBV19,few,ASRGPGEANYGYT
TRBV5-1,.,ASSSVMTGGSNEQF
TRBV6-5,few,ASSYSSFQPQH
TRBV10-3,.,AISAGTGGGLDEQY
TRBV5-1,.,ASSSADRVAEAF
TRBV7-3,.,ASSLNSQDNSPLH
TRBV10-1,few,ASSRTGNYGYT
TRBV27,.,ASRGLGQGSYEQY
TRBV6-1,many,ASSPTDRGLGEQF
TRBV7-2,few,ASSQKTGSGANVLT
TRBV5-1,.,ASSLPGQAGEKLF
TRBV11-3,.,ASSLAYDGKPTPNEKLF
TRBV4-2,.,ASRRGQGSPYEQY
TRBV6-5,.,ASSHSRDRSNQPQH
TRBV7-3,.,ASSLSEGTEAF
TRBV5-1,few,ASSSLAGGRTDTQY
TRBV4-1,.,ASSQVITGGNEKLF